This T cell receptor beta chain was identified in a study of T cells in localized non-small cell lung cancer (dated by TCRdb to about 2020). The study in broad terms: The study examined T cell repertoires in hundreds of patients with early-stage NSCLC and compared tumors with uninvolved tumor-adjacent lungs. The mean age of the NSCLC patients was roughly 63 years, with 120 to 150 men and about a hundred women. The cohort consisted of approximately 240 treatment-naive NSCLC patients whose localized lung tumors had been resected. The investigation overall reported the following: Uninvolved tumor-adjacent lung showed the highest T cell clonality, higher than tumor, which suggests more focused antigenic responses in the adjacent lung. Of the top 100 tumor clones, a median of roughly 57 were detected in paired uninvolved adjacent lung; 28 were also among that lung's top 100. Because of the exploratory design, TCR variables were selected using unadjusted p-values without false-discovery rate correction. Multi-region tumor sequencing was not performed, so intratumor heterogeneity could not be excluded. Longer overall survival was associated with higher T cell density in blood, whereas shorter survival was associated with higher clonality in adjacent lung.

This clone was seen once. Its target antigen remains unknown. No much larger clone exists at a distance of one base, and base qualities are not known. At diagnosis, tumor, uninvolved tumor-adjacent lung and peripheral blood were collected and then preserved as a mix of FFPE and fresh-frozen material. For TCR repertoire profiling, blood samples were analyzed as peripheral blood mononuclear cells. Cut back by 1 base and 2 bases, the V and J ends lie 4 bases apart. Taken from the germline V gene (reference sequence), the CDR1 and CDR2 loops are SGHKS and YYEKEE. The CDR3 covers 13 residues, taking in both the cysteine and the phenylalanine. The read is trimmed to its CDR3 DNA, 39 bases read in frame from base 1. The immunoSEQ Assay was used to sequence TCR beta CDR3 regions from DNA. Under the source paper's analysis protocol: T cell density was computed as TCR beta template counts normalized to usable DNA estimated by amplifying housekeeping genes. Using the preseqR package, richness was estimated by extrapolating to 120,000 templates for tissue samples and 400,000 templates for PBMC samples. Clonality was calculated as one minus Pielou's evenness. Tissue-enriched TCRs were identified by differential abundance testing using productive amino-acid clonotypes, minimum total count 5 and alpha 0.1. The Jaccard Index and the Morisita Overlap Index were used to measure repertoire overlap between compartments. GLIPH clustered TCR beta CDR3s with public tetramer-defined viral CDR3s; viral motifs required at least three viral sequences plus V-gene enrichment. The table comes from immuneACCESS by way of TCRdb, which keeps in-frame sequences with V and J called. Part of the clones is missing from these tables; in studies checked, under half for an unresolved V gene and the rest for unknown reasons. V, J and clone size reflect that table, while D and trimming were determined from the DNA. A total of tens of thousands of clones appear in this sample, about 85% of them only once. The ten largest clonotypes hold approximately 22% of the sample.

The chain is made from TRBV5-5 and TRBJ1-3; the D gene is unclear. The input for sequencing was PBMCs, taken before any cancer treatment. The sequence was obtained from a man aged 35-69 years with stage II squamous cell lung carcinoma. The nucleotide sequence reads TGTGCCAGCAGCTTGTTCGCTGGAAACACCATATATTTT. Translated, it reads CASSLFAGNTIYF.